This T cell receptor (beta chain) was retrieved from a study of brain T cells in children with intractable seizures. Points from the study as a whole: Patients' HCMV serostatus was unknown; virus specificity rests on CDR3 similarity alone.

The protocol was immunoSEQ multiplex PCR, while the TCRdb copy is restricted to in-frame clones and leaves out a portion. The sample holds roughly 110,000 clones, 90% to 95% seen once. CDR3 length equals 14 residues. Trimming stripped 3 bases from V and 3 bases from J, with 12 bases between. CDR1 and CDR2 from the germline V gene are SGHAT and FQNNGV. Turning to this clone: No antigen is known for it.

Sequencing was limited to surgery cases with top T cell transcript signatures in brain tissue. Before surgery, patients took at least one anti-epileptic drug. The source of this sequence is a boy in the first two years of life with hemimegalencephaly and intractable seizures. The chain links TRBV11-2 to TRBJ2-7, with D unresolved. The sample here was peripheral blood, taken at surgery. The CDR3 coding sequence is TGTGCCAGCAGCTTGATTCACTGGAACTACGAGCAGTACTTC. Its translation: CASSLIHWNYEQYF.